The rows below give T cell receptor beta chains drawn from one sample of a study of cytomegalovirus exposure and HLA in healthy donors. Some clones are missing from TCRdb's copy, which holds only in-frame ones; the method was immunoSEQ multiplex PCR. The repertoire holds 130,000 or so clones, with around 70% as singletons. The sequenced material came from PBMCs. The receptor set was obtained from a woman between 35 and 50 years old in good health and CMV-seropositive. Each CDR3 is given with its conserved first and last residue. Each record gives: J gene, D gene, clone size, V gene, CDR3 DNA, CDR3 protein. A D gene is named only where the DNA matches it firmly. Only part of the rows carry a size: once, few, many, or a class if the clone is expanded.

TRBJ2-1 | TRBD1 | few | TRBV9 | TGTGCCAGCAGCACAAGGGACAGTCCCTACAATGAGCAGTTCTTC | CASSTRDSPYNEQFF
TRBJ2-7 | . | . | TRBV6-5 | TGTGCCAGCAGTTTGGATTTAGCGTACGAGCAGTACTTC | CASSLDLAYEQYF
TRBJ1-2 | TRBD1 | . | TRBV5-1 | TGCGCCAGCAGCTTGGTACAGGGGATCAACTATGGCTACACCTTC | CASSLVQGINYGYTF
TRBJ1-1 | . | few | TRBV2 | TGTGCCAGCAGTGGGTTTATTGTTACAGGAATAAGTAAGGGGGAAGCTTTCTTT | CASSGFIVTGISKGEAFF
TRBJ2-5 | TRBD2 | few | TRBV7-2 | TGTGCCAGCAGCTTAGACCAAGCGGGGAGAGAGACCCAGTACTTC | CASSLDQAGRETQYF
TRBJ2-2 | TRBD2 | . | TRBV4-3 | TGCGCCAGCAGCGAAGACACGACTAGCGGGGGGGGCACCGGGGAGCTGTTTTTT | CASSEDTTSGGGTGELFF
TRBJ2-7 | . | once | TRBV7-2 | TGTGCCAGCAGCTTACTCTCCTTAGTCTACGAGCAGTACTTC | CASSLLSLVYEQYF
TRBJ2-7 | TRBD2 | . | TRBV5-4 | TGTGCCAGCAGCTTGGGCGGGAGGGCGGGGTACGAGCAGTACTTC | CASSLGGRAGYEQYF
TRBJ2-1 | TRBD2 | . | TRBV4-1 | TGCGCCAGCAGCCAAGGAACTAGCGGGAGGGCCAATGAGCAGTTCTTC | CASSQGTSGRANEQFF
TRBJ2-1 | TRBD1 | . | TRBV4-2 | TGTGCCAGCAGCCAAGTCCCTGCAGGGGGCTCCTACAATGAGCAGTTCTTC | CASSQVPAGGSYNEQFF
TRBJ2-1 | . | few | TRBV28 | TGTGCCAGCAGTTCCTCCCCGGGCTACAATGAGCAGTTCTTC | CASSSSPGYNEQFF
TRBJ1-2 | . | once | TRBV30 | TGTGCCTGGGCCGGTCGGGGGGGCGTCGGTGGCTACACCTTC | CAWAGRGGVGGYTF
TRBJ1-2 | . | . | TRBV18 | TGTGCCAGCTCACCCACGGGAGGGGACTATGGCTACACCTTC | CASSPTGGDYGYTF
TRBJ2-7 | TRBD1 | . | TRBV5-1 | TGCGCCAGCAGCTTGGGACAGGGGGCCTACGAGCAGTACTTC | CASSLGQGAYEQYF
TRBJ2-3 | TRBD2 | . | TRBV7-2 | TGTGCCAGCAGCGTTAGCGGGAGACTGGGCACAGATACGCAGTATTTT | CASSVSGRLGTDTQYF
TRBJ2-7 | TRBD2 | . | TRBV19 | TGTGCCAGTAGTGGGGGACTAGCGGATCCCTACGAGCAGTACTTC | CASSGGLADPYEQYF
TRBJ2-3 | TRBD2 | . | TRBV5-1 | TGCGCCAGCAGCTTGAGGCCTAGCGGGGGTTCAGATACGCAGTATTTT | CASSLRPSGGSDTQYF
TRBJ2-7 | . | once | TRBV29-1 | TGCAGCGTTGACAGGGAACTCGGCGAGCAGTACTTC | CSVDRELGEQYF
TRBJ1-5 | . | . | TRBV28 | TGTGCCGGGCTCGGACAGAATAGCAATCAGCCCCAGCATTTT | CAGLGQNSNQPQHF
TRBJ2-7 | TRBD2 | . | TRBV7-2 | TGTGCCAGCAGCTTAGGACTAGCGGGGGGCGAGCAGTACTTC | CASSLGLAGGEQYF
TRBJ1-2 | . | . | TRBV28 | TGTGCCAGCAGTTTATACGGCGGTAACTATGGCTACACCTTC | CASSLYGGNYGYTF
TRBJ2-7 | . | . | TRBV28 | TGTGCCAGCAGTTCTGGACAGCCAAGCTACGAGCAGTACTTC | CASSSGQPSYEQYF
TRBJ1-6 | . | few | TRBV7-2 | TGTGCCAGCAGCTTAGATGAGGGTAGGCATTCACCCCTCCACTTT | CASSLDEGRHSPLHF
TRBJ1-5 | . | . | TRBV6-1 | TGTGCCAGCACCCCAATAGATAGCAATCAGCCCCAGCATTTT | CASTPIDSNQPQHF
TRBJ1-2 | TRBD1 | few | TRBV4-2 | TGTGCCAGCAGCCAAGATACAGGGGTATCGAATGGCTACACCTTC | CASSQDTGVSNGYTF
TRBJ2-5 | TRBD1 | few | TRBV11-2 | TGTGCCAGCAGCACCCCAAGGGGGCGGCAAGAGACCCAGTACTTC | CASSTPRGRQETQYF
TRBJ1-1 | . | . | TRBV6-5 | TGTGCCAGCTTTTCCCCCACACGAAACACTGAAGCTTTCTTT | CASFSPTRNTEAFF
TRBJ2-5 | . | . | TRBV18 | TGTGCCAGCTCACCCAGTCCCCCAGAGACCCAGTACTTC | CASSPSPPETQYF
TRBJ2-5 | . | few | TRBV15 | TGTGCCACCAGCATTGAGGTTACGACCCAGTACTTC | CATSIEVTTQYF
TRBJ2-5 | . | . | TRBV5-8 | TGTGCCAGCAGCCGAGGACTGGAGTTGACCAGGTACCAAGAGACCCAGTACTTC | CASSRGLELTRYQETQYF
TRBJ1-1 | TRBD1 | . | TRBV7-2 | TGTGCCAGCAGCCCAAGAGGACAGGGTCCATTGAACACTGAAGCTTTCTTT | CASSPRGQGPLNTEAFF
TRBJ2-7 | TRBD2 | . | TRBV5-1 | TGCGCCAGCAGCTTAAGGGTGGGACTAGAGGGCGAGCAGTACTTC | CASSLRVGLEGEQYF
TRBJ2-2 | TRBD1 | once | TRBV19 | TGTGCCAGTAGTATAGGGGGGACAGCGAACACCGGGGAGCTGTTTTTT | CASSIGGTANTGELFF
TRBJ2-7 | TRBD2 | . | TRBV11-2 | TGTGCCAGCAGCCCTACTAGCGGGGGTCACGAGCAGTACTTC | CASSPTSGGHEQYF
TRBJ2-1 | TRBD1 | . | TRBV28 | TGTGCCAGCAGTTTAATGAGGGGGCTGAGTGAGCAGTTCTTC | CASSLMRGLSEQFF
TRBJ2-4 | TRBD1 | . | TRBV5-6 | TGTGCCAGCAGCTTTCAAGGACAGGGCATAAACATTCAGTACTTC | CASSFQGQGINIQYF
TRBJ1-3 | . | . | TRBV10-3 | TGTGCCATCAGTACAGGGAGCTCTGGAAACACCATATATTTT | CAISTGSSGNTIYF
TRBJ1-5 | . | once | TRBV5-8 | TGTGCCACCCAACCGGGGGGTAATCAGCCCCAGCATTTT | CATQPGGNQPQHF
TRBJ2-1 | TRBD2 | . | TRBV4-2 | TGTGCCAGCAGCCAAGACGTGGCTAGCGGCACTTCCTACAATGAGCAGTTCTTC | CASSQDVASGTSYNEQFF
TRBJ2-5 | TRBD2 | . | TRBV19 | TGTGCCAGTAGTATAGAGCGGACTAGACGATGGGAGACCCAGTACTTC | CASSIERTRRWETQYF
TRBJ2-1 | . | . | TRBV5-1 | TGCGCCAGCAGCTTCCGGGACTTCCCTAATGAGCAGTTCTTC | CASSFRDFPNEQFF
TRBJ2-1 | . | . | TRBV18 | TGTGCCAGCTCTACGACAGGCACCAATGAGCAGTTCTTC | CASSTTGTNEQFF
TRBJ1-1 | . | . | TRBV4-2 | TGTGCCAGCAGCCAAGTTCTCCGAGGGAGTGACACTGAAGCTTTCTTT | CASSQVLRGSDTEAFF
TRBJ1-2 | TRBD1 | . | TRBV2 | TGTGCCAGCAGCGTAACAGGGGGCGGAGGCTACACCTTC | CASSVTGGGGYTF
TRBJ2-7 | TRBD1 | . | TRBV5-1 | TGCGCCAGCAGCCTGGGACAGGGGGCGTACGAGCAGTACTTC | CASSLGQGAYEQYF
TRBJ2-4 | . | . | TRBV5-4 | TGTGCCAGCAGCTTGTATCGAGGCGTCGTCGCGGCCAAAAACATTCAGTACTTC | CASSLYRGVVAAKNIQYF
TRBJ1-3 | . | . | TRBV4-3 | TGCGCCAGCAGCCAAAAATTGTCGGTCGGAAACACCATATATTTT | CASSQKLSVGNTIYF
TRBJ2-3 | . | once | TRBV21-1 | TGTGCCAGCAGCAAAAACTTAGACAGTACAACTAGCGGGAGCTGGGGGGGAGATACGCAGTATTTT | CASSKNLDSTTSGSWGGDTQYF
TRBJ2-3 | . | . | TRBV10-3 | TGTGCCATCAGTCCAGGGGTATCGAGCACAGATACGCAGTATTTT | CAISPGVSSTDTQYF
TRBJ1-1 | . | . | TRBV27 | TGTGCCAGCAGTTTACACGTGACAGGGAACACTGAAGCTTTCTTT | CASSLHVTGNTEAFF
TRBJ2-1 | TRBD1 | . | TRBV6-9 | TGTGCCAGCAGAGTGGGACAGGGAATCCCCAGCTCCTACAATGAGCAGTTCTTC | CASRVGQGIPSSYNEQFF
TRBJ1-3 | TRBD1 | . | TRBV7-9 | TGTTCCAGCAGCTTAGGGGGGACAGCGGGAAACACCATATATTTT | CSSSLGGTAGNTIYF
TRBJ2-2 | . | . | TRBV5-4 | TGTGCCAGCAGCGCCGGGACATCAAACACCGGGGAGCTGTTTTTT | CASSAGTSNTGELFF
TRBJ1-2 | TRBD1 | . | TRBV2 | TGTGCCAGCACGCAGGACAGGGGTTCCTATGGCTACACCTTC | CASTQDRGSYGYTF
TRBJ1-4 | . | . | TRBV9 | TGTGCCAGCAGCGTTAGTCGGACTAATGAAAAACTGTTTTTT | CASSVSRTNEKLFF
TRBJ1-1 | TRBD1 | . | TRBV28 | TGTGCCAGCAGCTCACAGGGGCTGGGGAACACTGAAGCTTTCTTT | CASSSQGLGNTEAFF
TRBJ2-7 | TRBD1 | . | TRBV4-3 | TGCGCCAGCAGCCGCTCGGACAGGGCTATCTCCTACGAGCAGTACTTC | CASSRSDRAISYEQYF
TRBJ2-1 | TRBD2 | few | TRBV4-3 | TGCGCCAGCAGCCAAGGGACTAGCGGACTCTACAATGAGCAGTTCTTC | CASSQGTSGLYNEQFF
TRBJ2-7 | . | . | TRBV28 | TGTGCCAGCAGTTTACAGGGGCGCCGGTACGAGCAGTACTTC | CASSLQGRRYEQYF